This passage covers 26 T cell receptor beta chains from one sample sequenced in a study of CD8 T cells in Susac syndrome. The RNA, roughly 0.45 to 1 ug, was put through reverse transcription using random hexamers. In TCRdb, the immunoSEQ multiplex PCR reads were re-called with MiXCR into one record per CDR3 protein. The data contain 330,000 or so distinct CDR3 sequences, about 82% of them seen just once; the ten biggest clones take up 0.2% to 0.25%. The sequencing input was CD8+ T cells from PBMCs. These receptors originate from a human donor with multiple sclerosis.

This clonotype was counted between two and nine times. The J gene is TRBJ2-2, the V gene TRBV27; 7 positions match TRBD2. The CDR3 totals 13 residues. V was pared by 3 bases and J by 7 bases, with 2 bases of the junction left unmatched. The germline CDR1 and CDR2 sequences are MNHEY and SMNVEV (reference sequence). The CDR3 loop is CASSLGGSGELFF. Here the CDR3 DNA reads TGTGCCAGCAGTTTGGGAGGGAGCGGGGAGCTGTTTTTT.

The V and J genes are TRBV30 and TRBJ1-3; unclear D gene. V was cut by 2 bases and J by 0 bases, with 11 bases left in between. This CDR3 has 15 amino acids. The germline V gene encodes CDR1 GTSNPN and CDR2 SVGIG (reference sequence). The DNA for the CDR3 is TGTGCCTGGAGTCCTAGGCGGTTCTCTGGAAACACCATATATTTT. Translation gives CAWSPRRFSGNTIYF.

J is TRBJ2-7 and V is TRBV4-2; 9 positions match TRBD2. Germline values: CDR1 LGHNA, CDR2 YNFKEQ. V was pared by 7 bases and J by 5 bases, with 12 bases of the junction left unmatched. This CDR3 has 15 amino acids. The DNA for the CDR3 is TGTGCCAGCACCGAGGAAGCGGGAGGTTTCCACGAGCAGTACTTC. Protein product: CASTEEAGGFHEQYF.

The CDR3 DNA follows: TGTGCCATCAGTGACCCCTCCGGACTAGCGGGGAACTCCTACGAGCAGTACTTC. Translation: CAISDPSGLAGNSYEQYF. This chain connects TRBV10-3 to TRBJ2-7; TRBD2 matches at 12 bases. The length of the CDR3 is 18 residues. CDR1 is ENHRY and CDR2 is SYGVKD in the germline V gene. The junction had 9 bases not matched to a gene; V was cut back by 3 bases and J by 0 bases.

The chain links TRBV27 to TRBJ1-3, with D uncertain. CDR3 length: 14 amino acids. With 4 bases removed from V and 2 bases from J, the gap between germline ends came to 9 bases. CDR1 is MNHEY and CDR2 is SMNVEV in the germline V gene (reference sequence). The CDR3 coding sequence is TGTGCCAGCAGTTCCCGGTTTGCTGGAAACACCATATATTTT. The encoded protein is CASSSRFAGNTIYF.

The chain has TRBV18 and TRBJ2-5; 9 bases agree with TRBD1. The V segment lost 6 bases and the J segment 10 bases; nucleotides outside the gene matches: 12. The CDR3 extends over 14 amino acids. Germline lookup yields CDR1 KGHSH and CDR2 LQKENI. The CDR3 region is CASSNRDRELSQYF. The CDR3 nucleotides are TGTGCCAGCTCCAACCGGGACAGGGAGTTGAGCCAGTACTTC.

The chain has TRBV5-1 and TRBJ2-5; the D gene is possibly TRBD1 (6 bases). Per germline, CDR1 SGHRS and CDR2 YFSETQ. Trimming took 3 bases from V and 0 from J, leaving 21 bases between them. This CDR3 spans 18 amino acids. The CDR3 coding sequence is TGCGCCAGCAGCTCCACACCCACTGGACAGAGGTACCAAGAGACCCAGTACTTC. Residues: CASSSTPTGQRYQETQYF.

The chain couples TRBV12-3 or TRBV12-4 to TRBJ2-7; tentatively, D is TRBD1 (6 bases). This CDR3 is 14 amino acids long. Between the trimmed V and J ends, which lost 5 bases and 0 bases, there was a span of 11 bases. CDR3 DNA: TGTGCCAGCAGTGCGACAGGTGCCTCCTACGAGCAGTACTTC. This encodes CASSATGASYEQYF.

The rearrangement joins TRBV28 to TRBJ1-2; D is undetermined. The CDR3 spans 21 residues. Per the germline V gene, CDR1 is MDHEN and CDR2 is SYDVKM. V was pared by 3 bases and J by 8 bases, with 37 bases between. CDR3 bases: TGTGCCAGCAGTTTCGTCCCTCGACCGGCCCGGTGGAGCTTGGTCCTATGCGGCTACACCTTC. As protein: CASSFVPRPARWSLVLCGYTF.

The chain combines TRBV11-2 with TRBJ2-7, with 9 bases identical to TRBD2. V lost 5 bases, J lost 4 bases, and 12 bases stayed unmatched. The germline V gene encodes CDR1 SGHAT and CDR2 FQNNGV. The CDR3 extends over 16 amino acids. The CDR3 is CASSPLLAGVGYEQYF. In nucleotides, the CDR3 is TGTGCCAGCAGCCCCCTCTTAGCGGGAGTTGGTTACGAGCAGTACTTC.

The count of this clonotype is one. The rearrangement joins TRBV11-2 to TRBJ1-4, with D possibly being TRBD1 (6 bases). V lost 4 bases and J lost 5, with 14 bases in between. This CDR3 is 15 amino acids long. Germline CDR1 is SGHAT and CDR2 is FQNNGV. CDR3 sequence: CASSSPSDRNEKLFF. The CDR3 coding sequence is TGTGCCAGCAGCTCGCCTTCGGACAGAAATGAAAAACTGTTTTTT.

The chain carries TRBV27 and TRBJ2-1; the D is unclear. This CDR3 comprises 14 residues. CDR1 MNHEY and CDR2 SMNVEV come from the germline V gene (reference sequence). The V end lost 5 bases, the J end lost 3 bases, and 11 bases lay between the germline ends. The CDR3 is CASSPLSFYNEQFF. CDR3 DNA sequence: TGTGCCAGCAGTCCCCTGAGCTTCTACAATGAGCAGTTCTTC.

This rearrangement joins TRBV18 to TRBJ2-3, with 7 bases aligning to TRBD1. Looked up from germline, CDR1 is KGHSH and CDR2 is LQKENI. This CDR3 has 18 residues. Losses at the gene ends were 1 base for V and 2 bases for J; bases not matched to a gene: 12. CDR3 coding DNA: TGTGCCAGCTCACCACAAAACTACGGGACAGCAGACACAGATACGCAGTATTTT. Translation: CASSPQNYGTADTDTQYF.

The gene calls are TRBV24-1 and TRBJ1-2, with 12 bases identical to TRBD1. The CDR3 spans 17 residues. From germline, CDR1 is KGHDR and CDR2 SFDVKD. The V and J ends lost 1 base and 3 bases, in that order; junction bases with no gene match: 5. The CDR3 coding sequence is TGTGCCACCAGTGATTTCGCCGGGACAGGGGGCGACTATGGCTACACCTTC. This translates into CATSDFAGTGGDYGYTF.

The rearrangement joins TRBV5-6 to TRBJ2-7, with D hard to call. The CDR3 runs to 13 residues. The V and J ends lost 1 base and 7 bases respectively, with 12 bases between them. Germline CDR1 reads SGHDT; CDR2 reads YYEEEE. CDR3 amino acids: CASSLSISLEQYF. CDR3 in DNA: TGTGCCAGCAGCTTGAGCATCTCGCTGGAGCAGTACTTC. Together with reference TRBV5-6 and TRBJ2-7, the CDR3 gives the full variable domain: DAGVTQSPTHLIKTRGQQVTLRCSPKSGHDTVSWYQQALGQGPQFIFQYYEEEERQRGNFPDRFSGHQFPNYSSELNVNALLLGDSALYLCASSLSISLEQYFGPGTRLTVT.

This clonotype occurred once. This chain links TRBV30 with TRBJ2-7, with 7 bases aligning to TRBD2. The V segment lost 3 bases and the J segment 2 bases; nucleotides outside the gene matches: 7. The CDR3 is 14 residues long. CDR1 GTSNPN and CDR2 SVGIG come from the germline V gene (reference sequence). The CDR3 protein is CAWSGLVLTYEQYF. The CDR3 nucleotides read TGTGCCTGGAGCGGACTAGTCCTAACCTACGAGCAGTACTTC.

The genes are TRBV30 and TRBJ2-1, with 10 bases matching TRBD2. Germline V gene lookup returns CDR1 GTSNPN and CDR2 SVGIG (reference sequence). With 3 bases clipped from V and 3 bases from J, the junction kept 5 bases outside the gene matches. This CDR3 is built from 15 residues. CDR3 protein: CAWSRTSGNYNEQFF. For the CDR3, the DNA is TGTGCCTGGAGCCGGACTAGCGGCAACTACAATGAGCAGTTCTTC.

This clonotype was observed a handful of times. The chain links TRBV4-2 to TRBJ1-4, with D hard to call. Germline loops: CDR1 LGHNA, CDR2 YNFKEQ. This CDR3 is built from 15 residues. V was cut by 4 bases and J by 7 bases, with 16 bases left in between. CDR3 sequence reads: CASSPSTAGGEKLFF. CDR3 coding DNA: TGTGCCAGCAGCCCGTCCACCGCGGGCGGTGAAAAACTGTTTTTT.

V gene TRBV2 combines with J gene TRBJ2-3, with D hard to call. Germline V gene sequence: CDR1 SNHLY, CDR2 FYNNEI. Trimming pared 6 bases from V and 2 bases from J, leaving 15 bases between. This CDR3 has 15 residues. CDR3 bases: TGTGCCAGCAGGCCGTGGAGCGAGGTCACAGATACGCAGTATTTT. Amino acid sequence: CASRPWSEVTDTQYF.

The J gene is TRBJ2-3, the V gene TRBV7-9, with D perhaps being TRBD1 or TRBD2 (5 bases each). Germline CDR1 reads SEHNR; CDR2 reads FQNEAQ (reference sequence). V was shortened by 1 base and J by 6 bases, with 23 bases between the two germline ends. The CDR3 has 18 amino acids. The CDR3 DNA follows: TGTGCCAGCAGCTTAGAGCGTGGCAGAGCGGACACACACGATACGCAGTATTTT. Its translation: CASSLERGRADTHDTQYF. Full variable domain (outside the CDR3, taken from reference TRBV7-9 and TRBJ2-3): DTGVSQNPRHKITKRGQNVTFRCDPISEHNRLYWYRQTLGQGPEFLTYFQNEAQLEKSRLLSDRFSAERPKGSFSTLEIQRTEQGDSAMYLCASSLERGRADTHDTQYFGPGTRLTVL.

The gene calls are TRBV6-2 or TRBV6-3 and TRBJ2-1; D is undetermined. CDR1 and CDR2 (germline): MNHEY, SVGEGT. The V end lost 0 bases, the J end lost 4 bases, and 25 bases lay between the germline ends. The CDR3 has 20 amino acids. CDR3 in amino acids: CASSYSSRGRRAATYNEQFF. The CDR3 coding sequence is TGTGCCAGCAGTTACTCCTCTCGCGGCCGCCGGGCGGCCACGTACAATGAGCAGTTCTTC.

This chain connects TRBV28 to TRBJ2-1; no definite D call. The CDR3 spans 12 residues. The ends were cut back, 3 bases at V and 9 bases at J, with 9 bases in the middle. Germline V lookup: CDR1 MDHEN, CDR2 SYDVKM. CDR3 nucleotide sequence: TGTGCCAGCAGTTTCTCCCGAGGTGAGCAGTTCTTC. As protein: CASSFSRGEQFF.

The chain employs TRBV19 and TRBJ2-1, with 10 positions matching TRBD2. The germline V gene has CDR1 LNHDA and CDR2 SQIVND (reference sequence). With V trimmed by 6 bases and J by 7 bases, 9 bases remained unmatched. CDR3 size: 15 residues. The CDR3 is CASSPEREGKNEQFF. In nucleotides, the CDR3 is TGTGCCAGTAGCCCCGAGCGGGAGGGGAAGAATGAGCAGTTCTTC.

The chain carries TRBV5-4 and TRBJ1-2; no firm D call. Germline loops: CDR1 SGHNT, CDR2 YYREEE (reference sequence). This CDR3 spans 15 amino acids. Deletions cut 0 bases from V and 2 bases from J, with 11 bases between. DNA of the CDR3: TGTGCCAGCAGCTTGGGGCCAGAGGTAAACTATGGCTACACCTTC. It specifies CASSLGPEVNYGYTF.

The V and J genes are TRBV6-5 and TRBJ2-1, with 9 bases identical to TRBD1. V was clipped by 4 bases and J by 4 bases; unmatched bases: 5. The CDR3 length is 15 residues. The germline CDR1 and CDR2 sequences are MNHEY and SVGAGI. CDR3 sequence: CASSSDRGLYNEQFF. CDR3 DNA: TGTGCCAGCAGTTCGGACAGGGGATTATACAATGAGCAGTTCTTC.

This rearrangement joins TRBV19 to TRBJ2-7; possibly TRBD2 for D (5 bases). Germline CDR1 LNHDA, CDR2 SQIVND (reference sequence). This CDR3 is 15 amino acids long. Trimming took 6 bases from V and 0 from J, leaving 15 bases between them. CDR3 DNA sequence: TGTGCCAGTAGCCCGGTTGAGGGTCTCTCCTACGAGCAGTACTTC. Translated, it gives CASSPVEGLSYEQYF.